This TCR beta chain comes out of a study of shared clonotypes between healthy human individuals. General study points: Clonotypes shared by all four donors outscored non-shared clonotypes in generation probability. In four donors, approximately 5% of naive CD4 clonotypes appeared in common.

The germline V and J ends were trimmed by 5 bases and 7 bases, with 8 bases remaining between them. The CDR3 has 11 amino acids. The germline gives CDR1 MNHNS, CDR2 SASEGT. Using immunoSEQ multiplex PCR, the repertoire was profiled, and TCRdb retains in-frame clones only, with some absent. The sample has millions of clones; around 90% are singletons. Concerning this clone: Its target is not known.

The chain couples TRBV6-1 to TRBJ1-2; D is unclear. Source material: naive CD4+ T cells sorted from blood. Subset meaning: CD45RA+ positively selected. The source of this sequence is a man younger than 35 in good health. CDR3 in DNA: TGTGCCAGCAGTTACGGGGTTGGCTACACCTTC. It is translated as CASSYGVGYTF.